The 29 T cell receptor beta chains given below trace back to one sample, sequenced in a study of blood T cell repertoires in COVID-19. Sequencing was performed with immunoSEQ multiplex PCR; in TCRdb, only in-frame clones are kept and a portion is missing. The profile shows 380,000 or so clones, roughly 90% of them singletons. Material for sequencing was PBMCs or T cells enriched from blood (not recorded which). The receptors here all came from a woman between 25 and 40 years old with acute COVID-19.

This clone has more than one count but fewer than ten. The chain links TRBV24-1 to TRBJ2-2; TRBD1 is a possible D gene (6 bases). Germline assignment: CDR1 KGHDR and CDR2 SFDVKD. The V end was cut by 6 bases, the J end by 3 bases, with 13 bases between. This CDR3 spans 15 amino acids. As DNA, the CDR3 is TGTGCCACCAGTACAGGGAGTCGGGACACCGGGGAGCTGTTTTTT. This encodes CATSTGSRDTGELFF.

This clone was counted between two and nine times. This chain connects TRBV30 to TRBJ2-7; TRBD2 might be the D (6 bases). Between the trimmed V and J ends, which lost 3 bases and 6 bases, there was a span of 18 bases. This CDR3 is built from 14 residues. Germline V gene sequence: CDR1 GTSNPN, CDR2 SVGIG (reference sequence). The CDR3 here is CAWRRGGAPSEQYF. As DNA, the CDR3 is TGTGCCTGGAGGAGGGGAGGAGCTCCCTCCGAGCAGTACTTC.

The chain combines TRBV6-4 with TRBJ1-1; D might be TRBD1 (5 bases). V was clipped by 3 bases and J by 7 bases, with 12 bases between them. The V gene's germline CDR1 is MRHNA and CDR2 SNTAGT. The CDR3 consists of 13 residues. As DNA, the CDR3 is TGTGCCAGCAGTGATCGAAGGGGTAGTGAAGCTTTCTTT. Its translation is CASSDRRGSEAFF.

The V and J genes are TRBV3-1 (or the pseudogene TRBV3-2) and TRBJ2-4; 7 nucleotides agree with TRBD2. Germline trimming cut 4 bases from V and 2 bases from J; bases unmatched to any gene: 8. CDR3 length equals 16 residues. Germline CDR1 LGHDT, CDR2 YNNKEL (reference sequence). The CDR3 loop is CASSLMGGRTKNIQYF. The CDR3 DNA reads TGTGCCAGCAGCCTGATGGGGGGGAGGACCAAAAACATTCAGTACTTC.

This chain connects TRBV7-2 to TRBJ2-7; tentative D call: TRBD2 (5 bases). The CDR3 is 14 amino acids. V was trimmed by 2 bases and J by 2 bases, leaving 10 bases between them. Germline CDR1 and CDR2: SGHTA and FQGNSA. The CDR3 here is CASSLTSRTYEQYF. The CDR3 nucleotides read TGTGCCAGCAGCTTAACTAGTCGAACCTACGAGCAGTACTTC. The full variable domain, rest sourced from reference TRBV7-2 and TRBJ2-7, is GAGVSQSPSNKVTEKGKDVELRCDPISGHTALYWYRQSLGQGLEFLIYFQGNSAPDKSGLPSDRFSAERTGGSVSTLTIQRTQQEDSAVYLCASSLTSRTYEQYFGPGTRLTVT.

V is TRBV5-1 and J is TRBJ2-1, with 7 bases lining up with TRBD1. The CDR3 spans 16 residues. J gave up 6 bases and V 3 bases, and 12 bases lay outside the gene matches. In germline, CDR1 is SGHRS, CDR2 YFSETQ. This CDR3 reads CASSSNRPTGPNEQFF. DNA of the CDR3: TGCGCCAGCAGCTCAAATCGACCGACAGGGCCCAATGAGCAGTTCTTC.

The chain uses TRBV7-5 and TRBJ2-7; TRBD2, the D gene given by the table, was not confirmed from the DNA. TRBV7-5 is termed a pseudogene. CDR3 size: 15 residues. DNA for the CDR3: TGTGTCAGAAGCTTTTCTCAGCGGGGGCCCGCCGAGCAGTACTTC. Protein sequence: CVRSFSQRGPAEQYF.

The chain employs TRBV3-1 (or the pseudogene TRBV3-2) and TRBJ2-2; 13 bases agree with TRBD2. Germline loops: CDR1 LGHDT, CDR2 YNNKEL (reference sequence). The V and J ends lost 6 bases and 5 bases, in that order; junction bases with no gene match: 6. CDR3 length equals 16 residues. Here the CDR3 DNA reads TGTGCCAGCAGTCGTGGACTAGCGGGGGTAACCGGGGAGCTGTTTTTT. It is translated as CASSRGLAGVTGELFF.

This chain uses TRBV2 with TRBJ2-7, with D tentatively TRBD2 (5 bases). This CDR3 is built from 13 residues. V was trimmed by 7 bases and J by 0 bases, leaving 10 bases between them. CDR1 and CDR2 (germline): SNHLY, FYNNEI. The chain's CDR3 is CASNSGYSYEQYF. The CDR3 DNA sequence: TGTGCCAGCAACTCGGGGTACTCCTACGAGCAGTACTTC.

This clone was found once. The chain employs TRBV27 and TRBJ2-3; TRBD2 matches 8 bases. The CDR3 extends over 14 amino acids. V lost 10 bases, J lost 6 bases, and 12 bases stayed unmatched. Germline-derived CDR1 and CDR2 are MNHEY and SMNVEV (reference sequence). CDR3 protein: CAIGPAGGGDTQYF. CDR3 nucleotide sequence: TGTGCCATCGGGCCGGCGGGGGGCGGGGATACGCAGTATTTT.

This chain uses TRBV2 with TRBJ1-4, with D uncertain. Germline assignment: CDR1 SNHLY and CDR2 FYNNEI. The CDR3 loop spans 15 amino acids. V was cut by 8 bases and J by 2 bases, with 15 bases left in between. CDR3 sequence: CASSEGSMTNEKLFF. CDR3 nucleotides: TGTGCCAGCTCTGAAGGAAGCATGACTAATGAAAAACTGTTTTTT.

The CDR3 sequence is CASSLGAGWGPQHF. The CDR3 DNA follows: TGTGCCAGCAGCTTAGGGGCGGGGTGGGGGCCCCAGCATTTT. The chain recombines TRBV7-8 with TRBJ1-5; D not certain. This CDR3 has 14 residues. Between the trimmed V and J ends, which lost 1 base and 9 bases, there was a span of 13 bases. Germline assignment: CDR1 SGHVS and CDR2 FQNEAQ.

This chain joins TRBV18 and TRBJ2-3; possibly TRBD1 for D (6 bases). Trimming left V 3 bases short and J 2 bases short, with 21 bases between. The CDR3 runs to 18 residues. Germline assignment: CDR1 KGHSH and CDR2 LQKENI. The CDR3 region is CASSPIRGTHTHTDTQYF. In DNA form, the CDR3 reads TGTGCCAGCTCACCGATACGAGGGACACACACTCACACAGATACGCAGTATTTT.

The chain combines TRBV5-1 with TRBJ1-4; 10 bases are shared with TRBD1. With 0 bases clipped from V and 3 bases from J, the junction kept 2 bases outside the gene matches. This CDR3 comprises 16 residues. Germline-derived CDR1 and CDR2 are SGHRS and YFSETQ. This CDR3 reads CASSLAGTGANEKLFF. Here the CDR3 DNA reads TGCGCCAGCAGCTTGGCGGGGACAGGGGCTAATGAAAAACTGTTTTTT.

The CDR3 reads CASSQVEGSGGYTF. CDR3 sequence (DNA): TGCGCCAGCAGCCAAGTGGAGGGTTCAGGAGGCTACACCTTC. This chain links TRBV4-1 with TRBJ1-2; no clear D. Germline CDR1 and CDR2: MGHRA and YSYEKL. The V end was cut by 1 base, the J end by 8 bases, with 14 bases between. CDR3 length: 14 residues.

The rearrangement joins TRBV5-5 to TRBJ1-6, with TRBD1 matching over 10 bases. Germline V gene sequence: CDR1 SGHKS, CDR2 YYEKEE (reference sequence). There are 14 residues in the CDR3. J was trimmed by 8 bases and V by 4 bases; bases with no gene match: 3. In DNA form, the CDR3 reads TGTGCCAGCAGCCGACAGGGGGCTTATTCACCCCTCCACTTT. Protein sequence: CASSRQGAYSPLHF.

V usage is TRBV5-1 and J usage is TRBJ2-1; 8 nucleotides line up with TRBD2. Germline-derived CDR1 and CDR2 are SGHRS and YFSETQ. CDR3 length equals 12 residues. J lost 8 bases, V lost 4 bases, and 2 bases had no gene match. DNA for the CDR3: TGCGCCAGCAGCCTGCGGGGGGATGAGCAGTTCTTC. This sequence encodes CASSLRGDEQFF.

The chain recombines TRBV15 with TRBJ2-2; D perhaps matches TRBD2 (5 bases). Trimming stripped 1 base from V and 3 bases from J, with 9 bases between. Germline values: CDR1 LNHNV, CDR2 YYDKDF (reference sequence). CDR3 length: 15 residues. CDR3 sequence reads: CATSRGRGYTGELFF. The CDR3 DNA reads as TGTGCCACCAGCAGAGGAAGAGGGTACACCGGGGAGCTGTTTTTT.

This chain joins TRBV7-9 and TRBJ2-1; the D is unclear. The CDR3 covers 17 residues. Germline loops: CDR1 SEHNR, CDR2 FQNEAQ (reference sequence). V was trimmed by 7 bases and J by 4 bases, leaving 23 bases between them. The CDR3 loop reads CASNTLVGPHGYNEQFF. CDR3 bases: TGTGCCAGCAACACCCTGGTGGGCCCCCACGGATACAATGAGCAGTTCTTC.

This rearrangement joins TRBV6-5 to TRBJ1-2; D unclear. Trimming removed 6 bases at V and 4 bases at J, with 18 bases between. Germline V gene lookup returns CDR1 MNHEY and CDR2 SVGAGI. The CDR3 runs to 15 residues. The CDR3 DNA reads TGTGCCAGCAGCGCGGGAGTGGGTTCCTCCTATGGCTACACCTTC. Translation gives CASSAGVGSSYGYTF.

V gene TRBV2 combines with J gene TRBJ2-7; 9 nucleotides match TRBD1. The CDR3 is 14 amino acids. J was trimmed by 2 bases and V by 5 bases; bases with no gene match: 4. The germline CDR1 and CDR2 sequences are SNHLY and FYNNEI. CDR3 DNA: TGTGCCAGCAGTTCCGGGACAGGGCCCTACGAGCAGTACTTC. Its translation is CASSSGTGPYEQYF.

V usage is TRBV19 and J usage is TRBJ1-5; D gene unclear. Trimming cost V 2 bases and J 9 bases, with 14 bases left between them. The CDR3 consists of 14 residues. From germline, CDR1 is LNHDA and CDR2 SQIVND (reference sequence). Here the CDR3 reads CASSIQGFRGPQHF. The CDR3 nucleotides read TGTGCCAGTAGTATACAAGGGTTCCGGGGGCCCCAGCATTTT.

V and J are TRBV19 and TRBJ1-2, with 8 bases matching TRBD1. This CDR3 contains 14 residues. The J segment lost 4 bases and the V segment lost 7 bases, leaving 8 bases of the junction unmatched. Germline V lookup: CDR1 LNHDA, CDR2 SQIVND (reference sequence). CDR3 residues: CASIPPGQVYGYTF. The CDR3 bases are TGTGCCAGTATCCCCCCGGGACAGGTCTATGGCTACACCTTC.

This chain links TRBV25-1 with TRBJ1-6; D not resolved. The CDR3 spans 14 residues. CDR1 and CDR2 from the germline V gene are MGHDK and SYGVNS. V was clipped by 4 bases and J by 0 bases, with 4 bases between them. The DNA for the CDR3 is TGTGCCAGCAGTGTCAGCTCCTATAATTCACCCCTCCACTTT. Residues: CASSVSSYNSPLHF.

The chain employs TRBV9 and TRBJ2-2, with a possible D match to TRBD1 (6 bases). The germline CDR1 and CDR2 sequences are SGDLS and YYNGEE. Trimming removed 5 bases from V and 0 bases from J, with 8 bases in between. The CDR3 is made up of 14 amino acids. The CDR3 reads CASRHRANTGELFF. CDR3 coding DNA: TGTGCCAGCAGGCACAGGGCGAACACCGGGGAGCTGTTTTTT.

The V gene is TRBV7-3, the J gene TRBJ2-1, with D tentatively TRBD1 (6 bases). This CDR3 has 13 residues. Germline lookup yields CDR1 SGHTA and CDR2 FQGTGA. Trimming removed 5 bases at V and 6 bases at J, with 11 bases between. Written as DNA, the CDR3 is TGTGCCAGCAGCCCCCCGGACAGCAATGAGCAGTTCTTC. This encodes CASSPPDSNEQFF.

The chain has TRBV4-1 and TRBJ2-7; the D gene is possibly TRBD2 (6 bases). Deletions cut 3 bases from V and 6 bases from J, with 21 bases between. This CDR3 is 16 amino acids long. Germline loops: CDR1 MGHRA, CDR2 YSYEKL. CDR3 coding DNA: TGCGCCAGCAGCCACCAGGGTCGGGGGACGGGGAGCGAGCAGTACTTC. Protein: CASSHQGRGTGSEQYF.

This clone appeared a single time. The chain recombines TRBV24-1 with TRBJ2-7, with D possibly matching TRBD1 (5 bases). The CDR3 is 13 residues long. Trimming shortened V by 6 bases and J by 5 bases, and 13 bases separated the two germline ends. CDR1 is KGHDR, CDR2 SFDVKD, per germline. The CDR3: CATSPAGLNEQYF. For the CDR3, the DNA is TGTGCCACCAGTCCTGCAGGGCTAAACGAGCAGTACTTC.

V gene TRBV5-1 combines with J gene TRBJ2-1; D is possibly TRBD2 (5 bases). Trimming cost V 5 bases and J 4 bases, with 7 bases left between them. This CDR3 contains 12 residues. CDR1 is SGHRS, CDR2 YFSETQ, per germline. The CDR3 spells CASRSGYNEQFF. The DNA of the CDR3 is TGCGCCAGCAGAAGCGGTTACAATGAGCAGTTCTTC. Based on the CDR3 plus reference TRBV5-1 and TRBJ2-1, the full variable domain is KAGVTQTPRYLIKTRGQQVTLSCSPISGHRSVSWYQQTPGQGLQFLFEYFSETQRNKGNFPGRFSGRQFSNSRSEMNVSTLELGDSALYLCASRSGYNEQFFGPGTRLTVL.